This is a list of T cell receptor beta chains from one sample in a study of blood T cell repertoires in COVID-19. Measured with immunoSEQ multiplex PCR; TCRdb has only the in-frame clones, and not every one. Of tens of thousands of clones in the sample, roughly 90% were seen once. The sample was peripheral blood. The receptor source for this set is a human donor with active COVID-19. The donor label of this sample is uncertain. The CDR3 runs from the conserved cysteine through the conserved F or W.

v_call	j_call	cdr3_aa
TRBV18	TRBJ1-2	CASSRDSPYGYTF
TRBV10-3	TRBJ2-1	CAISGSLGTSGSYNEQFF
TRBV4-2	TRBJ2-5	CASSQALGLEQYF
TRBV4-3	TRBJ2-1	CASSQGSGGGALLMIF
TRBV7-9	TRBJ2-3	CASSLAKATDRGNTDTQYF
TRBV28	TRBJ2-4	CASSAGPVNIQYF
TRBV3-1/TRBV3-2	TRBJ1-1	CASSQQGADTEAFF
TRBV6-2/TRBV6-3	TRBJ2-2	CASSYGTAKNTGELFF
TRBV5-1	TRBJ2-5	CASSTGRETQYF
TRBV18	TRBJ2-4	CASSPIRRAEDIQYF
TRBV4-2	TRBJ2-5	CASSQDQGTPGRATQYF
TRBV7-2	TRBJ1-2	CASSLGADRVRNYGYTF
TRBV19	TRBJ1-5	CASSGRTGGRQPQHF
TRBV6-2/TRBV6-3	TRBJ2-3	CASSYPREDTQYF
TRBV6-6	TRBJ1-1	CASSPLVSQGGRMNTEAFF
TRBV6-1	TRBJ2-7	CASSEYSGTEREQYF
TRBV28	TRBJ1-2	CASSLSPGGYGYTF
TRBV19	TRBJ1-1	CASSQGQGADSVNTEAFF
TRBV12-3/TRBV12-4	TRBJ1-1	CASSLGTAEAFF
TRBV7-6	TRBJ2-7	CASSLAGLEQYF
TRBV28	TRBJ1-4	CASSFNEGDRDEKLFF
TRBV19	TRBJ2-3	CASSPQGIGGDTQYF
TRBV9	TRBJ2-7	CASSEGQGSSYEQYF
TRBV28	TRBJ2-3	CASSSQGALSTDTQYF
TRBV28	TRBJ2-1	CASSLTASGQFF
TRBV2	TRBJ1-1	CASTEPRGLMNTEAFF
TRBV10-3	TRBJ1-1	CAISRQNTEAFF
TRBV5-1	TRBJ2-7	CASSLVLSNEQYF
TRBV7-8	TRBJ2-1	CASSSGQGDEQFF
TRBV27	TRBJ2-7	CASSRKAQGEYEQYF
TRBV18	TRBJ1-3	CASSTTGLSGNTIYF
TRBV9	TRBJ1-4	CASSVEGQGGEKLFF
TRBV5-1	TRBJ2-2	CASSLAYRVNTGELFF
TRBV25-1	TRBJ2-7	CASSEDSGTGSVYEQYF
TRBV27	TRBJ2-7	CASSFSSGGAYEQYF
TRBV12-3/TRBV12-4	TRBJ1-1	CASSSTGGTEAFF
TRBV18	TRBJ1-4	CASSPGQGVNEKLFF
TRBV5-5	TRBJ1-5	CASSPYSNQPQHF
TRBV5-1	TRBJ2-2	CASSFRPGDAPGELFF
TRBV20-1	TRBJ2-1	CSASLLGLAGGALSNEQFF
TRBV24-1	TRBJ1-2	CATAGTTGGANYGYTF
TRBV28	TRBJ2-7	CASSLSPPGGYEQYF